This passage covers 11 T cell receptor beta chains from one sample sequenced in a study of regulatory T cells in long-lasting Graves disease. The time point is: persistent/refractory GD, antithyroid drugs over 5 years with positive TRAb. PBMCs were the source of the RNA used for TCR sequencing. With iRepertoire HTBI primers and Arm-PCR of CDR3 regions, TCR beta libraries were built. Each CDR3 protein is one row after TCRdb ran MiXCR on the multiplex PCR reads. The sample holds under 450,000 distinct CDR3 sequences, approximately 23% seen once. The source was peripheral blood mononuclear cells (PBMCs), collected when the disease was refractory, from a patient treated with antithyroid drugs. These receptors originate from a woman aged 40 to 55 with Graves disease.

V usage is TRBV11-2 and J usage is TRBJ2-1, with D uncertain. This CDR3 has 13 amino acids. V dropped 2 bases and J dropped 4 bases, with 6 bases sitting between them. From germline, CDR1 is SGHAT and CDR2 FQNNGV. CDR3: CASSLMSYNEQFF. CDR3 coding DNA: TGTGCCAGCAGCTTAATGTCGTACAATGAGCAGTTCTTC.

In this sample, this clonotype turned up a few times. CDR3 nucleotides: TGTGCCAGCGACCGGGACAGGGTTCATGGCTACACCTTC. Translation: CASDRDRVHGYTF. This rearrangement joins TRBV2 to TRBJ1-2, with 9 positions matching TRBD1. V lost 8 bases to trimming and J lost 6 bases; unmatched junction nucleotides: 7. The CDR3 extends over 13 amino acids. Germline CDR1 is SNHLY and CDR2 is FYNNEI.

The rearrangement uses TRBV18 and TRBJ2-5; D unclear. Germline lookup yields CDR1 KGHSH and CDR2 LQKENI. Trimming left V 3 bases short and J 6 bases short, with 8 bases between. The CDR3 is 12 residues long. As DNA, the CDR3 is TGTGCCAGCTCACCTTCCCAGAAGACCCAGTACTTC. Translation: CASSPSQKTQYF.

The chain recombines TRBV12-3 or TRBV12-4 with TRBJ2-6; tentative D call: TRBD2 (6 bases). The length of the CDR3 is 16 residues. V was shortened by 4 bases and J by 2 bases, with 12 bases between the two germline ends. The CDR3 protein is CASSSPGGAGANVLTF. The CDR3 DNA is TGTGCCAGCAGTTCCCCGGGCGGGGCTGGGGCCAACGTCCTGACTTTC.

The chain combines TRBV7-9 with TRBJ2-1; no definite D call. The V end lost 3 bases, the J end lost 9 bases, and 24 bases lay between the germline ends. The length of the CDR3 is 17 residues. CDR1 SEHNR and CDR2 FQNEAQ come from the germline V gene (reference sequence). This CDR3 reads CASSFDESRWAQLEQFF. CDR3 bases: TGTGCCAGCAGCTTCGACGAGTCTAGATGGGCTCAACTTGAGCAGTTCTTC.

This clonotype was observed many times. This chain uses TRBV20-1 with TRBJ1-2, with D maybe TRBD1 (5 bases). With 3 bases removed from V and 4 bases from J, the gap between germline ends came to 12 bases. Germline CDR1 and CDR2: DFQATT and SNEGSKA (reference sequence). The CDR3 totals 13 residues. CDR3: CSARGGQGYGYTF. CDR3 nucleotides: TGCAGTGCTAGGGGAGGGCAGGGCTATGGCTACACCTTC.

In this sample, this clonotype turned up a few times. This chain connects TRBV13 to TRBJ2-5; 13 bases fit TRBD2. V shed 4 bases and J 5 bases; nucleotides not matched to a gene: 7. The CDR3 is 16 amino acids. Germline values: CDR1 PRHDT, CDR2 FYEKMQ (reference sequence). The CDR3 is CASSSGLAGVYETQYF. CDR3 DNA: TGTGCCAGCAGCTCCGGACTAGCGGGAGTATATGAGACCCAGTACTTC.

This clonotype was seen a single time. The CDR3 is CASRKGTGENSPLHF. CDR3 DNA sequence: TGTGCCAGCCGTAAAGGGACAGGGGAAAATTCACCCCTCCACTTT. This chain uses TRBV27 with TRBJ1-6, with TRBD1 identical over 10 bases. The CDR3 covers 15 residues. Germline V lookup: CDR1 MNHEY, CDR2 SMNVEV (reference sequence). V lost 8 bases, J lost 7 bases, and 8 bases stayed unmatched.

This clonotype was seen at least ten times. The genes are TRBV28 and TRBJ2-7; 8 bases agree with TRBD1. Unmatched junction bases numbered 8, after V lost 6 bases and J lost 4 bases. The CDR3 runs 14 residues. From germline, CDR1 is MDHEN and CDR2 SYDVKM. The CDR3 DNA is TGTGCCAGCAGCTACCCCACAGGGGGGTACGAGCAGTACTTC. The encoded protein is CASSYPTGGYEQYF.

The chain is built from TRBV11-3 and TRBJ2-1; TRBD2 agrees at 8 bases. With V trimmed by 3 bases and J by 8 bases, 15 bases remained unmatched. The germline CDR1 and CDR2 sequences are SGHNT and YENEEA. The CDR3 consists of 17 residues. CDR3 region: CASSFRLAGGGYDEQFF. The CDR3 DNA is TGTGCCAGCAGCTTCCGCCTTGCGGGAGGAGGTTACGATGAGCAGTTCTTC.

This clonotype was seen more than once but under ten times. V and J are TRBV28 and TRBJ2-2; D possibly corresponds to TRBD2 (7 bases). Germline V CDR1 and CDR2: MDHEN, SYDVKM. The CDR3 has 20 amino acids. V was shortened by 5 bases and J by 6 bases, with 31 bases between the two germline ends. The chain's CDR3 is CASSLRDTLLRGRGAGELFF. CDR3 nucleotide sequence: TGTGCCAGCAGTCTCCGGGACACCCTTTTAAGGGGGAGGGGTGCCGGGGAGCTGTTTTTT. Full variable domain (outside the CDR3, taken from reference TRBV28 and TRBJ2-2): DVKVTQSSRYLVKRTGEKVFLECVQDMDHENMFWYRQDPGLGLRLIYFSYDVKMKEKGDIPEGYSVSREKKERFSLILESASTNQTSMYLCASSLRDTLLRGRGAGELFFGEGSRLTVL.